A single sample gave rise to the 22 T cell receptor beta chains below, sequenced in a study of blood T cell repertoires in COVID-19. The assay was immunoSEQ multiplex PCR, and TCRdb's table has in-frame clones only and misses some. The table includes about 240,000 clones, more than 75% detected once. Input material: peripheral blood. The source is a man of 80 years or more with acute or convalescent COVID-19.

There are a few counts of this clone. V is TRBV7-9 and J is TRBJ1-1; no firm D call. CDR1 and CDR2 (germline): SEHNR, FQNEAQ (reference sequence). CDR3 length: 14 amino acids. V was trimmed by 3 bases and J by 6 bases, leaving 14 bases between them. DNA of the CDR3: TGTGCCAGCAGCTTCGAGGCGGGCCCATCTGAAGCTTTCTTT. As protein: CASSFEAGPSEAFF.

V gene TRBV28 combines with J gene TRBJ2-1; D possibly corresponds to TRBD2 (5 bases). Trimming pared 5 bases from V and 7 bases from J, leaving 12 bases between. Germline CDR1 MDHEN, CDR2 SYDVKM. This CDR3 region has 13 residues. CDR3: CASSLGVPNEQFF. For the CDR3, the DNA is TGTGCCAGCAGTCTCGGGGTTCCGAATGAGCAGTTCTTC.

The genes are TRBV6-2 or TRBV6-3 and TRBJ1-2, with TRBD1 as a possible D gene (5 bases). Germline-derived CDR1 and CDR2 are MNHEY and SVGEGT. CDR3 size: 15 residues. Trimming cost V 6 bases and J 5 bases, with 19 bases left between them. CDR3 residues: CASSQVTNRRYGYTF. CDR3 DNA sequence: TGTGCCAGCAGCCAAGTAACGAACAGGCGGTATGGCTACACCTTC.

This chain joins TRBV3-1 (or the pseudogene TRBV3-2) and TRBJ2-2; 11 nucleotides agree with TRBD2. The V and J ends lost 1 base and 5 bases, in that order; junction bases with no gene match: 12. Germline V gives CDR1 LGHDT, CDR2 YNNKEL (reference sequence). This CDR3 has 19 residues. Here the CDR3 DNA reads TGTGCCAGCAGCCAAGTTGCTCGTACTAGCGGGAGAGGAACCGGGGAGCTGTTTTTT. Its translation: CASSQVARTSGRGTGELFF.

A single count supports this clone. V and J are TRBV19 and TRBJ2-1; a possible D gene is TRBD2 (5 bases). The V gene lost 9 bases and the J gene lost 8 bases, with 17 bases spanning the gap. Germline-derived CDR1 and CDR2 are LNHDA and SQIVND (reference sequence). This CDR3 is 13 amino acids long. Here the CDR3 reads CASGRTVNDEQFF. CDR3 nucleotides: TGTGCCAGCGGCCGGACTGTGAACGATGAGCAGTTCTTC. Drawing the rest from reference TRBV19 and TRBJ2-1, the complete variable domain is DGGITQSPKYLFRKEGQNVTLSCEQNLNHDAMYWYRQDPGQGLRLIYYSQIVNDFQKGDIAEGYSVSREKKESFPLTVTSAQKNPTAFYLCASGRTVNDEQFFGPGTRLTVL.

The chain links TRBV12-3 or TRBV12-4 to TRBJ2-7; weak D call: TRBD1 (6 bases). The CDR3 runs 13 residues. Trimming removed 5 bases from V and 2 bases from J, with 10 bases in between. The CDR3: CASSPRQAYEQYF. Here the CDR3 DNA reads TGTGCCAGCAGTCCACGACAGGCCTACGAGCAGTACTTC.

The J gene is TRBJ2-4, the V gene TRBV3-1 (or the pseudogene TRBV3-2), with D perhaps TRBD1 (7 bases). V was clipped by 1 base and J by 7 bases, with 17 bases between them. Germline V gives CDR1 LGHDT, CDR2 YNNKEL (reference sequence). The length of the CDR3 is 16 residues. CDR3 in amino acids: CASSQGYRGGMNIQYF. The CDR3 DNA follows: TGTGCCAGCAGCCAAGGATACAGGGGAGGTATGAACATTCAGTACTTC.

The V gene is TRBV28, the J gene TRBJ2-7; D is perhaps TRBD2 (7 bases). V lost 4 bases and J 9 bases, leaving 22 bases between the germline ends. The germline CDR1 and CDR2 sequences are MDHEN and SYDVKM. This CDR3 has 15 residues. CDR3 region: CASSSGGGAFLGQYF. In nucleotides, the CDR3 is TGTGCCAGCAGTTCCGGAGGGGGGGCCTTTCTGGGGCAGTACTTC.

This clone was seen only once. The chain links TRBV2 to TRBJ2-5; TRBD1 agrees at 9 bases. CDR3 size: 13 residues. The V and J ends lost 9 bases and 5 bases, in that order; junction bases with no gene match: 7. CDR1 is SNHLY and CDR2 is FYNNEI in the germline V gene. The CDR3 DNA sequence: TGTGCCAGAGCACAGGGGACAGGGGAGACCCAGTACTTC. Amino acid sequence: CARAQGTGETQYF.

The chain joins TRBV5-1 to TRBJ2-1; weak D call: TRBD2 (5 bases). The germline V gene encodes CDR1 SGHRS and CDR2 YFSETQ. This CDR3 has 15 amino acids. V was clipped by 4 bases and J by 0 bases, with 11 bases between them. The CDR3 reads CASSLSGSSYNEQFF. Here the CDR3 DNA reads TGCGCCAGCAGCCTCTCGGGGAGCTCCTACAATGAGCAGTTCTTC. Complete variable domain (other parts from reference TRBV5-1 and TRBJ2-1): KAGVTQTPRYLIKTRGQQVTLSCSPISGHRSVSWYQQTPGQGLQFLFEYFSETQRNKGNFPGRFSGRQFSNSRSEMNVSTLELGDSALYLCASSLSGSSYNEQFFGPGTRLTVL.

This clone was seen only a few times. V gene TRBV6-5 combines with J gene TRBJ1-1, with 8 bases matching TRBD1. V was clipped by 6 bases and J by 5 bases; unmatched bases: 11. Germline CDR1 MNHEY, CDR2 SVGAGI. The CDR3 runs 15 residues. The CDR3 DNA is TGTGCCAGCAGGCCCGACCGGACAGGGAATACTGAAGCTTTCTTT. Amino acids: CASRPDRTGNTEAFF.

This rearrangement joins TRBV6-6 to TRBJ2-7; 11 nucleotides match TRBD1. Germline CDR1 and CDR2: MNHNY and SVGAGI (reference sequence). The junction had 7 bases not matched to a gene; V was cut back by 6 bases and J by 3 bases. CDR3 size: 15 residues. The CDR3 sequence: CASRPPGTGGYEQYF. The CDR3 coding sequence is TGTGCCAGCAGACCCCCCGGGACAGGGGGCTACGAGCAGTACTTC.

This clone was seen a handful of times. The chain uses TRBV19 and TRBJ1-2; D call uncertain. Deletions cut 2 bases from V and 1 base from J, with 14 bases between. The CDR3 has 16 residues. CDR1 LNHDA and CDR2 SQIVND come from the germline V gene (reference sequence). CDR3 in DNA: TGTGCCAGTAGTATATCCTCCAGCGGGATTAACTATGGCTACACCTTC. Encoded protein: CASSISSSGINYGYTF.

J is TRBJ2-3 and V is TRBV7-3; no reliable D call. The CDR3 extends over 16 amino acids. Germline lookup yields CDR1 SGHTA and CDR2 FQGTGA. V was trimmed by 5 bases and J by 0 bases, leaving 15 bases between them. CDR3 protein: CASSATGYLSTDTQYF. Written as DNA, the CDR3 is TGTGCCAGCAGCGCTACCGGGTACCTGAGCACAGATACGCAGTATTTT.

This clone occurred a few times. The V gene is TRBV19, the J gene TRBJ1-4, with D unclear. CDR1 is LNHDA, CDR2 SQIVND, per germline (reference sequence). V was clipped by 5 bases and J by 4 bases, with 14 bases between them. This CDR3 has 15 residues. CDR3 DNA: TGTGCCAGTAGTGATCGACATCTGATTAATGAAAAACTGTTTTTT. Residues: CASSDRHLINEKLFF.

There are a few counts of this clone. V usage is TRBV6-2 or TRBV6-3 and J usage is TRBJ1-1; maybe TRBD1 (6 bases). The germline CDR1 and CDR2 sequences are MNHEY and SVGEGT. The CDR3 loop spans 13 amino acids. The V and J ends lost 0 bases and 6 bases respectively, with 8 bases between them. CDR3 nucleotides: TGTGCCAGCAGTTACTCCACAGGGTCTGAAGCTTTCTTT. It encodes CASSYSTGSEAFF.

In its sample, this clone was seen a few times. This sequence joins TRBV5-6 and TRBJ1-4, with 7 bases aligning to TRBD1. CDR1 is SGHDT, CDR2 YYEEEE, per germline. The V and J ends lost 2 bases and 8 bases, in that order; junction bases with no gene match: 9. CDR3 length equals 15 residues. CDR3 in DNA: TGTGCCAGCAGCTTCCTAAGGACAGGACGAGAAAAACTGTTTTTT. Residues: CASSFLRTGREKLFF.

This clone was recorded only once. V is TRBV6-1 and J is TRBJ1-3; 8 bases map to TRBD1. The CDR3 has 16 amino acids. J lost 2 bases, V lost 2 bases, and 5 bases had no gene match. CDR1 MNHNS and CDR2 SASEGT come from the germline V gene. In nucleotides, the CDR3 is TGTGCCAGCAGTGAAACAGGGACAGGAGCTGGAAACACCATATATTTT. Its protein is CASSETGTGAGNTIYF.

Of note for this clone: This sample includes further DNA sequences coding for the same CDR3. The chain joins TRBV18 to TRBJ1-4; 7 bases line up with TRBD1. The junction had 6 bases not matched to a gene; V was cut back by 6 bases and J by 5 bases. From germline, CDR1 is KGHSH and CDR2 LQKENI. The CDR3 loop spans 14 amino acids. The CDR3 DNA reads TGTGCCAGCTCCCCCGGGACAGTGAATGAAAAACTGTTTTTT. Its translation is CASSPGTVNEKLFF.

The J gene is TRBJ2-2, the V gene TRBV28; 9 nucleotides line up with TRBD2. Losses at the gene ends were 5 bases for V and 0 bases for J; bases not matched to a gene: 4. Per the germline V gene, CDR1 is MDHEN and CDR2 is SYDVKM. CDR3 size: 16 residues. The CDR3 loop reads CASSVASGANTGELFF. DNA of the CDR3: TGTGCCAGCAGTGTCGCTAGCGGGGCGAACACCGGGGAGCTGTTTTTT.

The chain has TRBV6-5 and TRBJ2-2; D might be TRBD1 (5 bases). The V end lost 2 bases, the J end lost 2 bases, and 12 bases lay between the germline ends. The CDR3 covers 16 residues. Germline CDR1 MNHEY, CDR2 SVGAGI. Written as DNA, the CDR3 is TGTGCCAGCAGTTACAGGGGATTATCTAACACCGGGGAGCTGTTTTTT. It specifies CASSYRGLSNTGELFF.

The chain carries TRBV28 and TRBJ1-5, with D possibly being TRBD1 (5 bases). Trimming cost V 6 bases and J 10 bases, with 22 bases left between them. This CDR3 has 15 amino acids. In germline, CDR1 is MDHEN, CDR2 SYDVKM. The chain's CDR3 is CASSPRWGGIGPQHF. CDR3 nucleotides: TGTGCCAGCAGCCCCCGATGGGGGGGAATAGGACCCCAGCATTTT.